Each of the 7 T cell receptor beta chains below was sequenced from the same sample in a study of T-cell memory formation after mild COVID-19. A single record per CDR3 protein comes from TCRdb applying MiXCR to the 5' RACE reads. The sample has about 400,000 distinct CDR3 sequences; about a sixth are singletons. The sample was PBMCs or a T cell subset sorted from them (not recorded which). The receptors stem from a young man who had mild COVID-19 (a few samples of this study predate the infection). Cell type and time point are not known.

This clonotype was counted between two and nine times. The chain has TRBV28 and TRBJ1-2; D not certain. The CDR3 has 11 amino acids. V was pared by 5 bases and J by 6 bases, with 7 bases between. The germline CDR1 and CDR2 sequences are MDHEN and SYDVKM. CDR3 sequence: CASSIQNGYTF. In DNA form, the CDR3 reads TGTGCCAGCAGTATACAGAATGGCTACACCTTC.

This clonotype was recorded a few times. The chain combines TRBV11-2 with TRBJ1-2; no firm D call. Per germline, CDR1 SGHAT and CDR2 FQNNGV. V was cut by 5 bases and J by 4 bases, with 20 bases left in between. The CDR3 is made up of 16 amino acids. This CDR3 reads CASSPLESGTLYGYTF. The DNA of the CDR3 is TGTGCCAGCAGCCCCCTCGAGTCAGGCACACTCTATGGCTACACCTTC.

This clonotype showed up just a few times. The chain is built from TRBV6-1 and TRBJ1-5, with TRBD1 matching over 9 bases. Germline V gene sequence: CDR1 MNHNS, CDR2 SASEGT. Trimming took 4 bases from V and 5 from J; bases not matched to a gene: 9. CDR3 length equals 16 residues. The CDR3 DNA is TGTGCCAGCAGTGCTCACCCAGGGACAGGGTATCAGCCCCAGCATTTT. Translating gives CASSAHPGTGYQPQHF.

A few counts support this clonotype. V is TRBV6-2 or TRBV6-3 and J is TRBJ1-2; D gene ambiguous. V lost 4 bases and J 9 bases, leaving 6 bases between the germline ends. The length of the CDR3 is 10 residues. CDR1 and CDR2 from the germline V gene are MNHEY and SVGEGT. The CDR3 nucleotides are TGTGCCAGCAGTTCCGGGAGCTACACCTTC. Amino acid sequence: CASSSGSYTF.

This clonotype was observed a few times. The CDR3: CASSFRAGQGAGGNTIYF. As DNA, the CDR3 is TGTGCCAGCAGTTTTCGAGCCGGGCAGGGGGCTGGTGGAAACACCATATATTTT. J is TRBJ1-3 and V is TRBV12-3 or TRBV12-4; TRBD1 aligns across 8 bases. The ends lost 3 bases at V and 3 bases at J; junction bases unmatched: 13. The CDR3 has 18 amino acids.

J is TRBJ1-1 and V is TRBV3-2. TRBV3-2 is annotated as a pseudogene. CDR3 length: 16 residues. DNA for the CDR3: TGTGCCAGCAGCCAAGACGGGGGGGCCATGAACACTGAAGCTTTCTTT. Translating gives CASSQDGGAMNTEAFF.

This clonotype was seen only a few times. DNA of the CDR3: TGTGCCAGTAGTATTCTAGCGGGTTACACCGGGGAGCTGTTTTTT. Its protein product is CASSILAGYTGELFF. The chain carries TRBV19 and TRBJ2-2; 8 nucleotides line up with TRBD2. Germline V gene lookup returns CDR1 LNHDA and CDR2 SQIVND (reference sequence). The CDR3 has 15 amino acids. V gave up 3 bases and J gave up 3 bases; unmatched junction bases: 3.